This T cell receptor beta chain was captured in a study of beta chain features in type 1 diabetes. Study as a whole: Patients shared similar age, gender and cell yields with healthy donors. Findings and limits, study-wide: There was a moderate but significant shortening of TCRB CDR3s in all four CD4+ subsets of Type 1 diabetes patients. Fewer junction insertions and more nucleotide deletions appeared in type 1 diabetes patients.

There was one heparinised blood draw per donor, averaging roughly 120 mL. The sequenced template was cDNA made from the entire isolated RNA. The average read count of naive, central memory and regulatory T cell samples was approximately 3.5 million. This table comes from immunoSEQ multiplex PCR, and its TCRdb copy is limited to in-frame clones, with some not included. This table has around 690,000 clones, about an eighth appearing once. The CDR3 spans 17 residues. Germline V gene data show CDR1 as SGHVS and CDR2 as FQNEAQ. After removal of 3 bases from V and 6 bases from J, the junction contained 6 bases not matched to a gene. This clone has just a few counts. The antigen is not known.

The sequenced sample was naive CD4+ T cells from blood. The J gene is TRBJ2-1, the V gene TRBV7-8; 15 bases fit TRBD2. The clonotype was recovered from a young man with type 1 diabetes. The CDR3 region is CASSLGLAGGLRNEQFF. DNA for the CDR3: TGTGCCAGCAGCTTGGGACTAGCGGGGGGCCTGCGCAATGAGCAGTTCTTC.